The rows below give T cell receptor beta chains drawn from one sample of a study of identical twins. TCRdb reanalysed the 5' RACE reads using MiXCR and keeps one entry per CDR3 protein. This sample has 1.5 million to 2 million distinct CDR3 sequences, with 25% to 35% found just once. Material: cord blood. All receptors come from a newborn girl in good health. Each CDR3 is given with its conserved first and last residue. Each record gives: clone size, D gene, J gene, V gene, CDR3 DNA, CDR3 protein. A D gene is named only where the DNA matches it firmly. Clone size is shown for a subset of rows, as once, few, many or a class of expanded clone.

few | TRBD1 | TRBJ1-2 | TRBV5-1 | TGCGCCAGCAGCTTGGAGACGGGACAGAGGAATGGCTACACCTTC | CASSLETGQRNGYTF
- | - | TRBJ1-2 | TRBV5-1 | TGCGCCAGCAGCTTGTCGCAAAGCGGCTACACCTTC | CASSLSQSGYTF
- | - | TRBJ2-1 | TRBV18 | TGTGCCAGCTCAATGGGAACAGGCCAGTTCTTC | CASSMGTGQFF
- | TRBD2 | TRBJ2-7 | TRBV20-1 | TGCAGTGCTAGAGGGTCCCTAGCGGCCTACAATGAGCAGTACTTC | CSARGSLAAYNEQYF
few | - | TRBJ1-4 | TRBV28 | TGTGCCAGCAGTTTATTTGTCACAGCCGAGGGGGAAAAACTGTTTTTT | CASSLFVTAEGEKLFF
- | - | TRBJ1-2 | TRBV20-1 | TGCAGTGCCTCTCAAAGGGGGAACGGAGGCTATGGCTACACCTTC | CSASQRGNGGYGYTF
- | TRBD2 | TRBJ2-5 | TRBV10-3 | TGTGCCATCAGTGAGGCTAGCGGGAGGGCGGGAAATGAGCAGTACTTC | CAISEASGRAGNEQYF
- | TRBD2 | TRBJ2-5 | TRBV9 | TGTGCCAGCAGCGTAGCCCCCTCTAGCGGGGTAAAACAAGAGACCCAGTACTTC | CASSVAPSSGVKQETQYF
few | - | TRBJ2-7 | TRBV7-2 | TGTGCCAGCAGCCTTACACCGGGACGGCTCTACGAGCAGTACTTC | CASSLTPGRLYEQYF
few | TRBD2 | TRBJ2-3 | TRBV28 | TGTGCCTCCCGGGGGAGCGGGAGGTTCTCTAGCACAGATACGCAGTATTTT | CASRGSGRFSSTDTQYF
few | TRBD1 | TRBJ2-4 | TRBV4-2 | TGTGCCAGCAGCCATGAGGAAGGGACAGGGGGCTCTGACATTCAGTACTTC | CASSHEEGTGGSDIQYF
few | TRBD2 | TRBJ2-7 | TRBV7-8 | TGTGCCAGCAGCTCGATTCATCGACTAGCGGGGACCTACGAGCAGTACTTC | CASSSIHRLAGTYEQYF
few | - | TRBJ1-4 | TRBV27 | TGTGCCAGCAGTTTATCGAAGGGGGGGGCTAATGAAAAACTGTTTTTT | CASSLSKGGANEKLFF
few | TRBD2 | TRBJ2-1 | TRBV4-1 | TGCGCCAGCAGCCAAGTGGGACTAACATACAATGAGCAGTTCTTC | CASSQVGLTYNEQFF
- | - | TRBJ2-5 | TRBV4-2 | TGTGCCAGCAGCCAAGGAAGTGCGAGTAGGGAGACCCGGTACTTC | CASSQGSASRETRYF
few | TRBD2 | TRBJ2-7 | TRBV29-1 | TGCAGCGTAGCGACTAGCGGGATGGTCGGTGAGCAGTACTTC | CSVATSGMVGEQYF
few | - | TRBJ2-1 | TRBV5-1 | TGCGCCAGCCTCCCCCATGGCCCCCCGAGCTCCTACAATGAGCAGTTCTTC | CASLPHGPPSSYNEQFF
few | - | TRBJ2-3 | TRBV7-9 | TGTGCCAGCAGCTTTGGCTTAGGGGGCACAGATACGCAGTATTTT | CASSFGLGGTDTQYF
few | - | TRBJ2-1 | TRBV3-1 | TGTGCCAGCAGCCAACTTTCCGCTCGTGGGAATGAGCAGTTCTTC | CASSQLSARGNEQFF
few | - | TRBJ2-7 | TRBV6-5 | TGTGCCAGCAGTTTAGGGTCCTACACCTACGAGCAGTACTTC | CASSLGSYTYEQYF
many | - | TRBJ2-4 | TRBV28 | TGTGCCAGCAGCCTGGCGGCAGCCAAAAACATTCAGTACTTC | CASSLAAAKNIQYF
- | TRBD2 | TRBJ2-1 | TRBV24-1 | TGTGCCACCAGTGTGGGACTAGCGGGGGGTGAGCAGTTCTTC | CATSVGLAGGEQFF
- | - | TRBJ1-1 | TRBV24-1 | TGTGCCACCAGCCCGGGTCAGGGGAGTGAAGCTTTCTTT | CATSPGQGSEAFF
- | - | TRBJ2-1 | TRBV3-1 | TGTGCCAGCAGCCAAGAACGAGTAGCATCTTCTGGCAATGAGCAGTTCTTC | CASSQERVASSGNEQFF
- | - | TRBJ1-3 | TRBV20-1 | TGCAGTGCCTTAGGGGGCTCTGGAAACACCATATATTTT | CSALGGSGNTIYF
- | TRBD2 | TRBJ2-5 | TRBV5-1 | TGCGCCAGCAGAGCCTCTAGCGGTAGGGGGACCCAGTACTTC | CASRASSGRGTQYF
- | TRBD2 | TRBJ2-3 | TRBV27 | TGTGCTAGCAGTTTCCCAGCGGGAGGTGCAGATACGCAGTATTTT | CASSFPAGGADTQYF